This section outlines one T cell receptor beta chain sequence together with its context. This sample was taken from a study of blood T cell repertoires in COVID-19. Assay used: immunoSEQ multiplex PCR; TCRdb lists only in-frame clones, some missing. There are more than 55,000 clones in the sample; about nine tenths occur only once, and roughly 6.7% lies in the top ten. The germline gives CDR1 KGHSH, CDR2 LQKENI. The CDR3 is 14 residues long. Trimming cost V 8 bases and J 4 bases, with 15 bases left between them. J is TRBJ1-5 and V is TRBV18, with D maybe TRBD1 (5 bases). The TCR originated in a woman in her 70s with acute or convalescent COVID-19. Sequencing was carried out using peripheral blood. The CDR3: CASTPGRGNQPQHF. In DNA, the CDR3 is TGTGCCAGCACCCCGGGACGGGGGAATCAGCCCCAGCATTTT.